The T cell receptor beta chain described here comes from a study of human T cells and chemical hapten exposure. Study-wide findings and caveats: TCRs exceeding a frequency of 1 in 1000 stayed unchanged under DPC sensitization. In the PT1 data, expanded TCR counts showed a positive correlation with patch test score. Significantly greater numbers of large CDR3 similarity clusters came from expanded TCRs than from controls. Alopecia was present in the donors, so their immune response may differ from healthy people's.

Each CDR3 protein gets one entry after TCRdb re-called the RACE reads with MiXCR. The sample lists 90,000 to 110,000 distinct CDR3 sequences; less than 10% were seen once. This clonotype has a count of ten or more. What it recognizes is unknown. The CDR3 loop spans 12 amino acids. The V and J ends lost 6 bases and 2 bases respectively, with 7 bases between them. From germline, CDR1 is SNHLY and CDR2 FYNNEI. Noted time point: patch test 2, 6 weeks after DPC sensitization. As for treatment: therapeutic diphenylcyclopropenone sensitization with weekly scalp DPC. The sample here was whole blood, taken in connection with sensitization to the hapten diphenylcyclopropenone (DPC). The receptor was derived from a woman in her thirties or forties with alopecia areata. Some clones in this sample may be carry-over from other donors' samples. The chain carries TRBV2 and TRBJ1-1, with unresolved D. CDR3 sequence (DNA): TGTGCCAGCAGACTAGGAAACACTGAAGCTTTCTTT. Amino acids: CASRLGNTEAFF.